These T cell receptor beta chains were read from a single sample in a study of hypomethylating agent response in myelodysplastic syndrome. Assay: immunoSEQ multiplex PCR; the TCRdb copy retains only in-frame clones and omits some. This sample carries thousands of clones, 82% of them seen once, and the ten largest clones take 9.7%. Source: bone marrow, taken before or after starting hypomethylating agent treatment for myelodysplastic syndrome (not recorded which). The receptor set was obtained from a human donor with myelodysplastic syndrome. Both conserved end residues are part of each CDR3. Fields, in order: V gene, CDR3 protein.

>TRBV7-2
CASSLIGVSEQFF
>TRBV27
CASRSVARGEGYTF
>TRBV5-1
CASSFSRETQYF
>TRBV11-2
CASSRQGETEAFF
>TRBV5-4
CASSLGQPNSPLHF
>TRBV6-5
CASSWTGGEPYEQYF
>TRBV28
CASSVRGRPSYTF
>TRBV4-2
CASSQELLGGSRGELFF
>TRBV5-8
CASSFAGGGDTQYF
>TRBV30
CAWARGGGDEQYF
>TRBV6-1
CASSEMASGGITDTQYF
>TRBV7-7
CASSLSFQETQYF
>TRBV6-1
CASSVEGENEKLFF
>TRBV30
CALDRASTDTQYF
>TRBV6-4
CASSSLAGEPYNEQFF
>TRBV10-3
CAISEEGQPNPGLGSTDTQYF
>TRBV5-8
CASSLTTGRSYNEQFF
>TRBV7-3
CASSLGLAGGQETQYF
>TRBV6-1
CASGWGQVGTGELFF
>TRBV19
CASSYGRRSYNSPLHF
>TRBV29-1
CSGMVGGNYGYTF
>TRBV6-5
CASSYSSGSAQYF
>TRBV20-1
CSAGDRFGYTF
>TRBV7-6
CASSQSGTSVVGTQYF
>TRBV7-9
CASSPSSQGPFEAFF
>TRBV11-2
CASSPGTSGNEQFF
>TRBV7-3
CASSLMAGAGNEQFF
>TRBV27
CASSSKQGALMPGYTF
>TRBV5-5
CASSQTTTSSNTEAFF
>TRBV29-1
CSVEWGDDTEAFF
>TRBV9
CASSRTGSNQPQHF
>TRBV7-9
CASTFSEGLSEAFF
>TRBV4-1
CASSQGGARALRSGYTF
>TRBV6-6
CASSDKSGTVKNIQYF
>TRBV6-1
CATQENQPQHF
>TRBV7-2
CASSFTDTQYF
>TRBV7-2
CASSFGPNEKLFF
>TRBV11-2
CASSTGTGNQPQHF
>TRBV6-5
CASSRGLAGGGEQYF
>TRBV2
CASSGTGRDTGELFF
>TRBV5-8
CASSLVSHSGANVLTF
>TRBV19
CASRNRGIGTDTQYF
>TRBV5-1
CASSLWSFSTSGYTGELFF
>TRBV2
CASSQNGGVYGYTF
>TRBV7-8
CASSLARTGLGNEQFF
>TRBV11-2
CASSLETSGRQSEQFF
>TRBV6-1
CAILDGYQETQYF
>TRBV30
CAWSRSAGGLRSPLHF
>TRBV5-1
CASSSGKGLVQFF